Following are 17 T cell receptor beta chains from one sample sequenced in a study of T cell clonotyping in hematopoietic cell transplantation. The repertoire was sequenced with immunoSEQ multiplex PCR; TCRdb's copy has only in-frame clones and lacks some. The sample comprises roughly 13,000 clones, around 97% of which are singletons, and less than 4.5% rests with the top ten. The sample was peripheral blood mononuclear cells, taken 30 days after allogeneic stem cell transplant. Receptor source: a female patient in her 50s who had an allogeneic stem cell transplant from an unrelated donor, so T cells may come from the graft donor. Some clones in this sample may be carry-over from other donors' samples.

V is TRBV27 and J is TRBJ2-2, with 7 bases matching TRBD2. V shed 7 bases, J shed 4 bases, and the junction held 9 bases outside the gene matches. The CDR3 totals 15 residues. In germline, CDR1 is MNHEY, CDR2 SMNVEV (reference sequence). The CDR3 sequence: CASTLSSGFTGELFF. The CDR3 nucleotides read TGTGCCAGCACCCTATCTAGCGGTTTCACCGGGGAGCTGTTTTTT.

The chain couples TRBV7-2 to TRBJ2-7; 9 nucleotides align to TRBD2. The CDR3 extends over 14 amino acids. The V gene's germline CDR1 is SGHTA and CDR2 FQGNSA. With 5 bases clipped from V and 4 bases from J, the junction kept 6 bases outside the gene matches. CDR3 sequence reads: CASSHTSGPYEQYF. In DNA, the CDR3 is TGTGCCAGCAGCCATACTAGCGGGCCATACGAGCAGTACTTC.

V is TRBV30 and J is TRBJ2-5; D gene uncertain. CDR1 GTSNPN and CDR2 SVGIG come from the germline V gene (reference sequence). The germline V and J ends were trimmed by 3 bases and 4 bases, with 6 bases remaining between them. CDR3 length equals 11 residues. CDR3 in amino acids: CAWRLGETQYF. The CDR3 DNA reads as TGTGCCTGGAGGCTGGGAGAGACCCAGTACTTC.

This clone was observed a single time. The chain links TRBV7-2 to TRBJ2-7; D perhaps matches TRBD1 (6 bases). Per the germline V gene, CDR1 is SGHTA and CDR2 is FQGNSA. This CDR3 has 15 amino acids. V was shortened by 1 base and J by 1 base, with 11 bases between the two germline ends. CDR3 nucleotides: TGTGCCAGCAGCTTAGTGGGGACAAATTCCTACGAGCAGTACTTC. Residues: CASSLVGTNSYEQYF.

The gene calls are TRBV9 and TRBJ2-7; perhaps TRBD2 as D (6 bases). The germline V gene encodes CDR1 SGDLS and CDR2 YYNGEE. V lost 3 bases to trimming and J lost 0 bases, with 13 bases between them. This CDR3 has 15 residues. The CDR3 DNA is TGTGCCAGCAGCGCGAGGGACTCCGGCTCCTACGAGCAGTACTTC. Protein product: CASSARDSGSYEQYF.

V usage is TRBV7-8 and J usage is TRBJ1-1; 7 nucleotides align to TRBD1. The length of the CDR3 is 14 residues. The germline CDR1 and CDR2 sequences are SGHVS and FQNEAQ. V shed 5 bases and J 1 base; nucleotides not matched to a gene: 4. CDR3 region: CASSTGQTNTEAFF. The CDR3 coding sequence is TGTGCCAGCAGCACGGGACAGACGAACACTGAAGCTTTCTTT.

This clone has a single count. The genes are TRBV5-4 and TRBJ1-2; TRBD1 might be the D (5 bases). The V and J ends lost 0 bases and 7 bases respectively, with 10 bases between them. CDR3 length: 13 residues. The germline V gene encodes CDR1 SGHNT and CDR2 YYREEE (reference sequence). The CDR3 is CASSLAGTGGYTF. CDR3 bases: TGTGCCAGCAGCTTGGCCGGGACGGGTGGCTACACCTTC.

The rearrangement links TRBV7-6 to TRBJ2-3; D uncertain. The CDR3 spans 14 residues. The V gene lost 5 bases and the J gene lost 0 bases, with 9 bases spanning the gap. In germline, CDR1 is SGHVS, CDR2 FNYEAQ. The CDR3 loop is CASSVRPSTDTQYF. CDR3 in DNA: TGTGCCAGCAGCGTCCGTCCTAGCACAGATACGCAGTATTTT.

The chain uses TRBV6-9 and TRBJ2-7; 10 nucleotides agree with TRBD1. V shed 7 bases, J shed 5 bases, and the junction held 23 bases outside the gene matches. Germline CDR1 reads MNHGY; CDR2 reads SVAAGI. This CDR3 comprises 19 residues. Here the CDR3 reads CASNSYAGTGADGIHEQYF. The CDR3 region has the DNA TGTGCCAGCAATTCATACGCCGGGACAGGGGCCGACGGAATCCACGAGCAGTACTTC.

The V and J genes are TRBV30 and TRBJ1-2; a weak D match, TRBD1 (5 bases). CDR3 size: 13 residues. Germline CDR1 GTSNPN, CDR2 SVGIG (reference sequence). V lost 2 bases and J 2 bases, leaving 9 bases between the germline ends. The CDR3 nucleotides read TGTGCCTGGAGTCCGACAGTCAACTATGGCTACACCTTC. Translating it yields CAWSPTVNYGYTF.

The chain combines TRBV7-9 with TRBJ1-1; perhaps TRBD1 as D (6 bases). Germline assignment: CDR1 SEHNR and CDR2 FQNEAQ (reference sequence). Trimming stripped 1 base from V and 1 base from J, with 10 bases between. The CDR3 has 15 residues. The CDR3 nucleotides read TGTGCCAGCAGCTTAGTGGCGACAGGGAACACTGAAGCTTTCTTT. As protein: CASSLVATGNTEAFF.

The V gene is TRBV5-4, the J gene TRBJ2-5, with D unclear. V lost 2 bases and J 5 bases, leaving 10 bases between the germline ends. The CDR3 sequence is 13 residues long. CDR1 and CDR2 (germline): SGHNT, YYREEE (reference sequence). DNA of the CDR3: TGTGCCAGCAGCTTCGGCATGGTTGAGACCCAGTACTTC. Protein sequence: CASSFGMVETQYF.

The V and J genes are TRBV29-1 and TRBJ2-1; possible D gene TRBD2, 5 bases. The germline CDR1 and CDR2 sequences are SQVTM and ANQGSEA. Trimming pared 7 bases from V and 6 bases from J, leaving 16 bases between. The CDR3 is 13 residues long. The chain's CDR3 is CSAQEDLFNEQFF. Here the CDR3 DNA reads TGCAGCGCCCAGGAGGACTTATTCAATGAGCAGTTCTTC.

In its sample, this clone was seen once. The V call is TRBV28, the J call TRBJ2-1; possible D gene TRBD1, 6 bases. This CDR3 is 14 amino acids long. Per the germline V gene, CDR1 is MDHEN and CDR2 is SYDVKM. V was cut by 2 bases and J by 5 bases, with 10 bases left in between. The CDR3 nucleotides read TGTGCCAGCAGTTTAAGGACAGAAAACAATGAGCAGTTCTTC. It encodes CASSLRTENNEQFF.

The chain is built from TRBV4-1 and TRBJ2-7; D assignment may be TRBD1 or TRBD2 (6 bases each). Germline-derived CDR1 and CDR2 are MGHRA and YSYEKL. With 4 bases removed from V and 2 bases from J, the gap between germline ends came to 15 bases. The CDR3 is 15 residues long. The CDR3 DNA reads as TGCGCCAGCAGCCGAGGACGGGGGCTCACCTACGAGCAGTACTTC. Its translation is CASSRGRGLTYEQYF.

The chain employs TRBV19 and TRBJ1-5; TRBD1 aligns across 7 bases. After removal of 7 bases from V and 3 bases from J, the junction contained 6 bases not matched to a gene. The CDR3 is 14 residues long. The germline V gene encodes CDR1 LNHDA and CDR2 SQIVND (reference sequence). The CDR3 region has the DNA TGTGCCAGTAAGAGACAGGGCTACAATCAGCCCCAGCATTTT. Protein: CASKRQGYNQPQHF.

CDR3 in amino acids: CAWGDRGKAFF. CDR3 DNA: TGTGCCTGGGGGGACAGGGGGAAAGCTTTCTTT. The chain carries TRBV30 and TRBJ1-1; 11 bases are a match to TRBD1. CDR3 length: 11 residues. V was clipped by 5 bases and J by 9 bases; unmatched bases: 2. Germline CDR1 and CDR2: GTSNPN and SVGIG (reference sequence).